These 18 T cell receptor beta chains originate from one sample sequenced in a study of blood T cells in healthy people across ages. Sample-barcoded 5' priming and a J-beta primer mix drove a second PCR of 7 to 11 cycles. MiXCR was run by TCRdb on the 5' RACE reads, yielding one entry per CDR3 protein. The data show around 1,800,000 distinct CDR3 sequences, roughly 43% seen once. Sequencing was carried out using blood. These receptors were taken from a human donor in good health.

The DNA for the CDR3 is TGCGCCAGCAGCCGGGAGACAGGGACCTCTTTAAACGGCTACACCTTC. It is translated as CASSRETGTSLNGYTF. The rearrangement links TRBV4-3 to TRBJ1-2; TRBD1 matches 7 bases. V lost 4 bases to trimming and J lost 8 bases; unmatched junction nucleotides: 16. Germline loops: CDR1 LGHNA, CDR2 YSLEER. The CDR3 loop spans 16 amino acids.

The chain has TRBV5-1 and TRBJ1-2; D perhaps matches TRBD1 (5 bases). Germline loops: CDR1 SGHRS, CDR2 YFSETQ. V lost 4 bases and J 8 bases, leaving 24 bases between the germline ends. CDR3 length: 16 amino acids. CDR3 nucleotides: TGCGCCAGCAGCACGGCCGGGGCAGGCCTAGATGGGGGCTACACCTTC. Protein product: CASSTAGAGLDGGYTF.

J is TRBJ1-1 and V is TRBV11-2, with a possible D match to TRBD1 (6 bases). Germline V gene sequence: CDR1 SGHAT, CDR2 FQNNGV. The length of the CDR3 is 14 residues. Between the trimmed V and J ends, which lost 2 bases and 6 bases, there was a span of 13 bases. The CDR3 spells CASSLWHRVAEAFF. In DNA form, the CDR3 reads TGTGCCAGCAGCTTATGGCACAGGGTCGCTGAAGCTTTCTTT.

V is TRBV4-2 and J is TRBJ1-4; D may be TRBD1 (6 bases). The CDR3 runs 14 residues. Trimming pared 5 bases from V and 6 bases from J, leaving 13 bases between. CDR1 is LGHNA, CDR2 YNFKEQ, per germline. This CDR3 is CASSSREGDEKLFF. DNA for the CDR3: TGTGCCAGCAGCTCCAGGGAGGGGGATGAAAAACTGTTTTTT.

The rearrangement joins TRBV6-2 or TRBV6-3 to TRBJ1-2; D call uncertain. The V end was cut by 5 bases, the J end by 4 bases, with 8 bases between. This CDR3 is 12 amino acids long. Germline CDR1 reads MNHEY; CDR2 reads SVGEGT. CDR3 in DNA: TGTGCCAGCAGTCCAGCCCTCTATGGCTACACCTTC. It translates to CASSPALYGYTF.

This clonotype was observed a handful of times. The CDR3: CASSLAVPGGYGYTF. The CDR3 DNA follows: TGTGCCAGCAGCTTAGCGGTCCCAGGCGGCTATGGCTACACCTTC. V usage is TRBV7-2 and J usage is TRBJ1-2; no clear D. V lost 0 bases and J lost 4, with 12 bases in between. The CDR3 totals 15 residues. CDR1 and CDR2 from the germline V gene are SGHTA and FQGNSA.

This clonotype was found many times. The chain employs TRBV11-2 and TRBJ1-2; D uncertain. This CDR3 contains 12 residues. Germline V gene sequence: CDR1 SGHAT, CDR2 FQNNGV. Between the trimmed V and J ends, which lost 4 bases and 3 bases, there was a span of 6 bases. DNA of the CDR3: TGTGCCAGCAGCTATGAGGACTATGGCTACACCTTC. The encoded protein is CASSYEDYGYTF.

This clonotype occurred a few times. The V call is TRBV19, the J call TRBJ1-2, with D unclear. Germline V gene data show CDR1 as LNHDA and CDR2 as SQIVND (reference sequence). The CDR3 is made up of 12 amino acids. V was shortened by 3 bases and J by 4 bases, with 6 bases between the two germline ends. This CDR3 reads CASSMFPYGYTF. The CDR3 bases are TGTGCCAGTAGTATGTTCCCCTATGGCTACACCTTC.

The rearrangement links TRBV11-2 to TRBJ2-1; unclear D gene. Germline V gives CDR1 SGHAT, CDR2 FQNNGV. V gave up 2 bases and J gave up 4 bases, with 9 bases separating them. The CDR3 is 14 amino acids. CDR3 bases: TGTGCCAGCAGCTTAAACCCCCGGTACAATGAGCAGTTCTTC. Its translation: CASSLNPRYNEQFF. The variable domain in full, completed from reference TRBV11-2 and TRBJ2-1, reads EAGVAQSPRYKIIEKRQSVAFWCNPISGHATLYWYQQILGQGPKLLIQFQNNGVVDDSQLPKDRFSAERLKGVDSTLKIQPAKLEDSAVYLCASSLNPRYNEQFFGPGTRLTVL.

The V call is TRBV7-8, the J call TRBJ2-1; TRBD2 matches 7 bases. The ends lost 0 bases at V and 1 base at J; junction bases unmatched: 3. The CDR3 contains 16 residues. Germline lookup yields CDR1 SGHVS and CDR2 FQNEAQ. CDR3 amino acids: CASSLAWGGSYNEQFF. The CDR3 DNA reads TGTGCCAGCAGCTTAGCCTGGGGGGGATCCTACAATGAGCAGTTCTTC. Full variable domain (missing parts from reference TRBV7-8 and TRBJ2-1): GAGVSQSPRYKVAKRGQDVALRCDPISGHVSLFWYQQALGQGPEFLTYFQNEAQLDKSGLPSDRFFAERPEGSVSTLKIQRTQQEDSAVYLCASSLAWGGSYNEQFFGPGTRLTVL.

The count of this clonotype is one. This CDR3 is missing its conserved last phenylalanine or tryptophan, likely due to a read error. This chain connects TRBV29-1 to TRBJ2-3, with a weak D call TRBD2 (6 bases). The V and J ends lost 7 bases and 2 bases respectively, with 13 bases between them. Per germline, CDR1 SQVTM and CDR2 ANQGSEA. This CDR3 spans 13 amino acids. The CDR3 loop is CSAGRWDTDTQYC. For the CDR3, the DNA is TGCAGCGCGGGGAGGTGGGACACAGATACGCAGTATTGT.

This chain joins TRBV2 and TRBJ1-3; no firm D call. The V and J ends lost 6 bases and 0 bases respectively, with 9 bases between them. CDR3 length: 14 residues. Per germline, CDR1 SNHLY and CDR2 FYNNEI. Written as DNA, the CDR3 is TGTGCCAGCAGGGACGGAATCTCTGGAAACACCATATATTTT. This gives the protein CASRDGISGNTIYF.

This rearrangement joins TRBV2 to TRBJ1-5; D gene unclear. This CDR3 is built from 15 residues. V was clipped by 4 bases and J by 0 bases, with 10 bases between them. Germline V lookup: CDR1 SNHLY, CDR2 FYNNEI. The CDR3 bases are TGTGCCAGCAGTGTACACCCTTATAGCAATCAGCCCCAGCATTTT. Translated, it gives CASSVHPYSNQPQHF.

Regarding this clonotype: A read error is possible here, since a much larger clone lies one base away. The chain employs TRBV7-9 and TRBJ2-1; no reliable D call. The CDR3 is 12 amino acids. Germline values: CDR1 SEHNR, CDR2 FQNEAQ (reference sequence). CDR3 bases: TGTGCCGGCAGCTTAGGGAACAATGAGCAGTTCTTC. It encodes CAGSLGNNEQFF.

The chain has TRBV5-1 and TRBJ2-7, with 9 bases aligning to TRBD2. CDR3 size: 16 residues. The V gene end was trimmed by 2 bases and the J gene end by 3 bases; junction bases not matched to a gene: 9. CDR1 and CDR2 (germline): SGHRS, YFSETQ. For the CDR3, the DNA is TGCGCCAGCAGCTTTGGTGTGGCTAGCGGGGACTACGAGCAGTACTTC. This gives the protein CASSFGVASGDYEQYF. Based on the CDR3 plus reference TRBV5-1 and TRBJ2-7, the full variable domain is KAGVTQTPRYLIKTRGQQVTLSCSPISGHRSVSWYQQTPGQGLQFLFEYFSETQRNKGNFPGRFSGRQFSNSRSEMNVSTLELGDSALYLCASSFGVASGDYEQYFGPGTRLTVT.

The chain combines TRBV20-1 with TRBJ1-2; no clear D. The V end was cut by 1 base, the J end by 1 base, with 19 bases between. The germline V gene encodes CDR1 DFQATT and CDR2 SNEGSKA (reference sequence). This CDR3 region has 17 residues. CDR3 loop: CSARGGWEDTLNYGYTF. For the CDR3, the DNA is TGCAGTGCTAGAGGGGGTTGGGAAGACACCCTTAACTATGGCTACACCTTC.

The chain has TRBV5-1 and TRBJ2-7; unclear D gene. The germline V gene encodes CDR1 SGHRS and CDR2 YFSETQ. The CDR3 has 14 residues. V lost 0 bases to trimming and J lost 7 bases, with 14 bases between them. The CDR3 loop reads CASSLVGPMDEQYF. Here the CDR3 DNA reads TGCGCCAGCAGCTTGGTGGGCCCTATGGATGAGCAGTACTTC. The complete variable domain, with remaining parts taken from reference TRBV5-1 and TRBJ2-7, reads KAGVTQTPRYLIKTRGQQVTLSCSPISGHRSVSWYQQTPGQGLQFLFEYFSETQRNKGNFPGRFSGRQFSNSRSEMNVSTLELGDSALYLCASSLVGPMDEQYFGPGTRLTVT.

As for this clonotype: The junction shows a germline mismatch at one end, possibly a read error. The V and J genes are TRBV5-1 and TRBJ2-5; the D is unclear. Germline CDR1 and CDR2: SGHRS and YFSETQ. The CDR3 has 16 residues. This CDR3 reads CASSFSGNTYQEAQYF. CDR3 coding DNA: TGCGCCAGCAGCTTTTCTGGTAATACGTACCAAGAGGCCCAGTACTTC. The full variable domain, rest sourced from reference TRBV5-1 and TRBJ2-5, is KAGVTQTPRYLIKTRGQQVTLSCSPISGHRSVSWYQQTPGQGLQFLFEYFSETQRNKGNFPGRFSGRQFSNSRSEMNVSTLELGDSALYLCASSFSGNTYQEAQYFGPGTRLLVL.